Each of the 26 T cell receptor beta chains below was sequenced from the same sample in a study of control samples from healthy donors and cancer patients. Assay: immunoSEQ multiplex PCR; the TCRdb copy retains only in-frame clones and omits some. The sample includes about 140,000 clones, over 85% of them seen just once. The sequenced sample consisted of blood. All receptors come from a young man in good health.

The rearrangement uses TRBV10-3 and TRBJ2-1; D is undetermined. Germline CDR1 is ENHRY and CDR2 is SYGVKD. V was clipped by 0 bases and J by 8 bases, with 5 bases between them. This CDR3 is built from 12 residues. CDR3 sequence (DNA): TGTGCCATCAGTGAGTCTTGGGATGAGCAGTTCTTC. The encoded protein is CAISESWDEQFF.

The V and J genes are TRBV24-1 and TRBJ2-1; 10 bases align to TRBD1. V dropped 4 bases and J dropped 4; count of bases not matched to a gene: 6. The length of the CDR3 is 16 residues. Per germline, CDR1 KGHDR and CDR2 SFDVKD. The CDR3: CATSDSGQGTYNEQFF. The DNA of the CDR3 is TGTGCCACCAGTGACTCGGGACAGGGGACGTACAATGAGCAGTTCTTC.

This chain connects TRBV4-2 to TRBJ1-5; D is unclear. Between the trimmed V and J ends, which lost 0 bases and 0 bases, there was a span of 6 bases. The V gene's germline CDR1 is LGHNA and CDR2 YNFKEQ. The CDR3 contains 15 residues. The CDR3 coding sequence is TGTGCCAGCAGCCAAGATCGCGATAGCAATCAGCCCCAGCATTTT. Its translation is CASSQDRDSNQPQHF.

V and J are TRBV4-1 and TRBJ2-7, with 8 bases fitting TRBD1. J lost 2 bases, V lost 0 bases, and 9 bases had no gene match. Germline loops: CDR1 MGHRA, CDR2 YSYEKL. The CDR3 runs 17 residues. The CDR3 sequence is CASSQDRVGQATYEQYF. DNA of the CDR3: TGCGCCAGCAGCCAAGATAGAGTGGGACAGGCCACCTACGAGCAGTACTTC.

The rearrangement links TRBV27 to TRBJ2-5; D might be TRBD1 or TRBD2, each matching 5 bases. Germline values: CDR1 MNHEY, CDR2 SMNVEV (reference sequence). Trimming pared 5 bases from V and 5 bases from J, leaving 12 bases between. CDR3 length: 13 residues. The CDR3 DNA reads TGTGCCAGCAGTCGAGGGGTCTTCGAGACCCAGTACTTC. The encoded protein is CASSRGVFETQYF.

The rearrangement links TRBV19 to TRBJ1-5; D unclear. Germline CDR1 and CDR2: LNHDA and SQIVND (reference sequence). The CDR3 length is 17 residues. V was cut by 0 bases and J by 3 bases, with 15 bases left in between. The CDR3 nucleotides read TGTGCCAGTAGTATAGATCAAGGCACGGTACACAATCAGCCCCAGCATTTT. Its protein product is CASSIDQGTVHNQPQHF.

V is TRBV5-1 and J is TRBJ2-3, with TRBD2 identical over 10 bases. V lost 0 bases to trimming and J lost 3 bases; unmatched junction nucleotides: 4. CDR3 length: 16 residues. Germline CDR1 is SGHRS and CDR2 is YFSETQ. CDR3 region: CASSLAPSGRTDTQYF. The CDR3 DNA reads TGCGCCAGCAGCTTGGCTCCTAGCGGGAGAACAGATACGCAGTATTTT.

The chain is built from TRBV30 and TRBJ2-2; the D gene is possibly TRBD2 (6 bases). With 7 bases removed from V and 0 bases from J, the gap between germline ends came to 12 bases. The CDR3 length is 14 residues. Germline loops: CDR1 GTSNPN, CDR2 SVGIG (reference sequence). CDR3 residues: CALKPGANTGELFF. DNA for the CDR3: TGTGCCTTGAAACCGGGGGCGAACACCGGGGAGCTGTTTTTT.

This chain joins TRBV10-3 and TRBJ1-1; no firm D call. CDR1 ENHRY and CDR2 SYGVKD come from the germline V gene. Trimming removed 0 bases at V and 0 bases at J, with 8 bases between. The CDR3 has 15 residues. The CDR3 loop reads CAISESKILNTEAFF. CDR3 nucleotide sequence: TGTGCCATCAGTGAGTCCAAAATATTGAACACTGAAGCTTTCTTT.

The J gene is TRBJ1-1, the V gene TRBV6-1; 8 bases are shared with TRBD1. V shed 3 bases, J shed 4 bases, and the junction held 4 bases outside the gene matches. The CDR3 has 14 residues. Looked up from germline, CDR1 is MNHNS and CDR2 is SASEGT. For the CDR3, the DNA is TGTGCCAGCAGTGAGAGGACAGGGAGCACTGAAGCTTTCTTT. Its translation: CASSERTGSTEAFF.

This clone was detected once. The chain has TRBV5-1 and TRBJ2-5, with 7 bases fitting TRBD2. V gave up 3 bases and J gave up 2 bases; unmatched junction bases: 7. Germline V gene sequence: CDR1 SGHRS, CDR2 YFSETQ. The CDR3 extends over 15 amino acids. The CDR3 sequence: CASSSNVGGQETQYF. As DNA, the CDR3 is TGCGCCAGCAGCTCCAACGTGGGGGGGCAAGAGACCCAGTACTTC.

The chain links TRBV15 to TRBJ2-7; no firm D call. The CDR3 is 13 residues long. The V gene lost 4 bases and the J gene lost 13 bases, with 20 bases spanning the gap. Germline loops: CDR1 LNHNV, CDR2 YYDKDF (reference sequence). The CDR3 here is CATSTPVTSHVYF. The CDR3 DNA reads TGTGCCACCAGCACACCAGTTACATCCCACGTCTACTTC.

This clone came up once. The chain has TRBV4-2 and TRBJ2-1, with D maybe TRBD1 (5 bases). Trimming left V 7 bases short and J 1 base short, with 14 bases between. The CDR3 is 15 residues long. Looked up from germline, CDR1 is LGHNA and CDR2 is YNFKEQ. The chain's CDR3 is CASTLDTQSYNEQFF. In nucleotides, the CDR3 is TGTGCCAGCACCCTGGACACCCAATCCTACAATGAGCAGTTCTTC.

The chain couples TRBV25-1 to TRBJ2-1, with D perhaps matching TRBD1 or TRBD2 (5 bases each). The CDR3 extends over 14 amino acids. V was clipped by 6 bases and J by 8 bases, with 17 bases between them. CDR1 MGHDK and CDR2 SYGVNS come from the germline V gene. CDR3 region: CASSRDAGGDEQFF. DNA of the CDR3: TGTGCCAGCAGCAGGGACGCAGGCGGCGATGAGCAGTTCTTC.

As to this clone: Sequence at one end of the junction differs from germline and may be a read error. The V call is TRBV28, the J call TRBJ2-7; D might be TRBD1 (6 bases). The CDR3 spans 14 residues. The germline V gene has CDR1 MDHEN and CDR2 SYDVKM. The CDR3 spells CATSTGFSSYEQYF. CDR3 bases: TGTGCCACCAGTACAGGGTTTTCCTCCTACGAGCAGTACTTC.

The J gene is TRBJ1-2, the V gene TRBV21-1. TRBV21-1 is noted as a pseudogene. This CDR3 has 14 residues. CDR3 nucleotides: TGTGCCAGCAGCCACGGGAGGGGCCTGGCTGGCTACACCTTC. This encodes CASSHGRGLAGYTF.

This clone was recorded a few times. In DNA form, the CDR3 reads TGTGCCAGCAGTTTACCCGGGACAGGGTCATTCTCCTATAATTCACCCCTCCACTTT. Its translation is CASSLPGTGSFSYNSPLHF. The chain uses TRBV28 and TRBJ1-6; TRBD1 matches 9 bases. The germline V gene encodes CDR1 MDHEN and CDR2 SYDVKM. V lost 2 bases, J lost 0 bases, and 8 bases stayed unmatched. The CDR3 length is 19 residues.

V and J are TRBV11-3 and TRBJ1-1, with TRBD1 identical over 8 bases. There are 15 residues in the CDR3. V shed 8 bases and J 4 bases; nucleotides not matched to a gene: 12. Germline V lookup: CDR1 SGHNT, CDR2 YENEEA. The CDR3 nucleotides are TGTGCCAGCTCGGAGGACAGGGAGGGAGTCACTGAAGCTTTCTTT. It is translated as CASSEDREGVTEAFF.

This chain joins TRBV5-1 and TRBJ2-2; tentative D call: TRBD2 (6 bases). There are 17 residues in the CDR3. Between the trimmed V and J ends, which lost 4 bases and 2 bases, there was a span of 18 bases. The V gene's germline CDR1 is SGHRS and CDR2 YFSETQ. The CDR3 DNA reads TGCGCCAGCAGCCTAATGGGGGACGGGAGAAACACCGGGGAGCTGTTTTTT. This translates into CASSLMGDGRNTGELFF.

The chain combines TRBV28 with TRBJ1-5, with 7 bases fitting TRBD1. Germline V gene data show CDR1 as MDHEN and CDR2 as SYDVKM. After removal of 4 bases from V and 0 bases from J, the junction contained 9 bases not matched to a gene. This CDR3 region has 17 residues. Here the CDR3 DNA reads TGTGCCAGCAGTTCCTTCAGGGGGAATGGTAGCAATCAGCCCCAGCATTTT. This sequence encodes CASSSFRGNGSNQPQHF. The full variable domain, its missing parts supplied by reference TRBV28 and TRBJ1-5, is DVKVTQSSRYLVKRTGEKVFLECVQDMDHENMFWYRQDPGLGLRLIYFSYDVKMKEKGDIPEGYSVSREKKERFSLILESASTNQTSMYLCASSSFRGNGSNQPQHFGDGTRLSIL.

The chain links TRBV6-2 or TRBV6-3 to TRBJ1-2, with unresolved D. Trimming pared 2 bases from V and 5 bases from J, leaving 6 bases between. Germline assignment: CDR1 MNHEY and CDR2 SVGEGT. The CDR3 is 12 residues long. This CDR3 is CASSYEAYGYTF. CDR3 in DNA: TGTGCCAGCAGTTACGAGGCATATGGCTACACCTTC.

With regard to this clone: The junction departs from the called germline gene at one end, perhaps through a read error. The chain combines TRBV25-1 with TRBJ1-1; tentative D call: TRBD1 (5 bases). The CDR3 totals 13 residues. Germline CDR1 reads MGHDK; CDR2 reads SYGVNS. The CDR3 sequence: CASSPNPDTEAFF. The CDR3, as DNA: TGTGCCAGCAGTCCGAACCCGGACACAGAAGCTTTCTTT.

This chain connects TRBV11-2 to TRBJ2-7; no clear D gene. V lost 5 bases, J lost 1 base, and 12 bases lay in between. Germline V gives CDR1 SGHAT, CDR2 FQNNGV. The CDR3 runs 14 residues. In nucleotides, the CDR3 is TGTGCCAGCAGCCACAAAAACCCTTCCTACGAGCAGTACTTC. Protein: CASSHKNPSYEQYF. The complete variable domain, with remaining parts taken from reference TRBV11-2 and TRBJ2-7, reads EAGVAQSPRYKIIEKRQSVAFWCNPISGHATLYWYQQILGQGPKLLIQFQNNGVVDDSQLPKDRFSAERLKGVDSTLKIQPAKLEDSAVYLCASSHKNPSYEQYFGPGTRLTVT.

The table lists this clone with a count of one. CDR3 DNA sequence: TGTGCCAGCAGCTTGGGGGGGATTGAAAAACTGTTTTTT. Translation: CASSLGGIEKLFF. This chain uses TRBV5-4 with TRBJ1-4; D is possibly TRBD1 (5 bases). The CDR3 totals 13 residues. Germline V CDR1 and CDR2: SGHNT, YYREEE (reference sequence). The V end was cut by 0 bases, the J end by 7 bases, with 7 bases between.

The chain uses TRBV28 and TRBJ1-2; no firm D call. There are 13 residues in the CDR3. V was clipped by 3 bases and J by 4 bases, with 9 bases between them. Germline V gene sequence: CDR1 MDHEN, CDR2 SYDVKM. The CDR3 loop is CASSFSQVYGYTF. CDR3 bases: TGTGCCAGCAGTTTTAGTCAGGTCTATGGCTACACCTTC.

The V call is TRBV7-2, the J call TRBJ2-7; 7 nucleotides agree with TRBD2. Per the germline V gene, CDR1 is SGHTA and CDR2 is FQGNSA. V trimming: 5 bases; J trimming: 5 bases; junction bases outside the gene matches: 12. The CDR3 contains 15 residues. CDR3 coding DNA: TGTGCCAGCAGCCCATCTGCGGGAGCCGTCCACGAGCAGTACTTC. Translated: CASSPSAGAVHEQYF. Combining the CDR3 with reference TRBV7-2 and TRBJ2-7 gives the whole variable domain GAGVSQSPSNKVTEKGKDVELRCDPISGHTALYWYRQSLGQGLEFLIYFQGNSAPDKSGLPSDRFSAERTGGSVSTLTIQRTQQEDSAVYLCASSPSAGAVHEQYFGPGTRLTVT.